This note documents a single TCR beta chain sequence. The target antigen is unknown. Individual cDNA molecules had unique molecular identifiers attached to them by the library. In TCRdb, the reads were re-called with MiXCR into one record per CDR3 protein. This table holds some 3,300 distinct CDR3 sequences, about 48% found once. The CDR3 spans 15 residues. CDR1 is DFQATT and CDR2 is SNEGSKA in the germline V gene (reference sequence). V was pared by 5 bases and J by 6 bases, with 6 bases of the junction left unmatched. These data are taken from a study of human T cells and chemical hapten exposure. Study-wide points: In the PT1 data, expanded TCR counts showed a positive correlation with patch test score.

Sample treatment: therapeutic diphenylcyclopropenone sensitization with weekly scalp DPC. Ahead of each patch test application, blood was drawn. Sequenced here: whole blood, sampled before DPC sensitization or 2, 6, or about 24 weeks after (not recorded which). The rearrangement joins TRBV20-1 to TRBJ2-3; 15 positions agree with TRBD2. This sequence originates from an adult with alopecia areata. Some clones in this sample may be carry-over from other donors' samples. This table probably holds off-target reads from a library built for another chain. Here the CDR3 reads CSAHGTSGGRDTQYF. The CDR3 coding sequence is TGCAGTGCTCACGGGACTAGCGGGGGGCGGGATACGCAGTATTTT.